Sequencing of this TCR beta chain was carried out in a study of blood T cell repertoires in COVID-19. Per the germline V gene, CDR1 is SGDLS and CDR2 is YYNGEE. The CDR3 totals 19 residues. The V segment lost 3 bases and the J segment 5 bases; nucleotides outside the gene matches: 20. The data were produced by immunoSEQ multiplex PCR, yet TCRdb's version contains in-frame clones alone and is incomplete. There are around 220,000 clones in the sample; 75% to 90% occur only once, and roughly 6.3% lies in the top ten. Sequencing was carried out using PBMCs or T cells enriched from blood (not recorded which). V is TRBV9 and J is TRBJ2-5, with 9 bases that match TRBD2. The receptor was isolated from a woman aged 25-40 years with acute COVID-19. CDR3 region: CASSGPYPGLAARGETQYF. The CDR3 DNA reads TGTGCCAGCAGCGGACCCTACCCGGGACTAGCAGCAAGGGGGGAGACCCAGTACTTC. Full variable domain (rest looked up from reference TRBV9 and TRBJ2-5): DSGVTQTPKHLITATGQRVTLRCSPRSGDLSVYWYQQSLDQGLQFLIQYYNGEERAKGNILERFSAQQFPDLHSELNLSSLELGDSALYFCASSGPYPGLAARGETQYFGPGTRLLVL.